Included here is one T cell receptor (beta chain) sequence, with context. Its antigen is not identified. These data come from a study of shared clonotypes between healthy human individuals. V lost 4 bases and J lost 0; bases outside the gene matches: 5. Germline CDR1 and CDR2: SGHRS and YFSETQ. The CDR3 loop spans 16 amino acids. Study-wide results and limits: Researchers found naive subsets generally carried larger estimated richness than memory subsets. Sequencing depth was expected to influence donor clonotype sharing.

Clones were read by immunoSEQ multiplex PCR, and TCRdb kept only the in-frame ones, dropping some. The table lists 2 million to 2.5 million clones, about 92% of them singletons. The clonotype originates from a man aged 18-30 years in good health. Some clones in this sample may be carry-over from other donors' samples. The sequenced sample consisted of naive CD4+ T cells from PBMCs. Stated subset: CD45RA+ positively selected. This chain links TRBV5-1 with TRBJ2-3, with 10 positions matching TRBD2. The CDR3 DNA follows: TGCGCCAGCAGCCTCGGGACTAGCGATAGCACAGATACGCAGTATTTT. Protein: CASSLGTSDSTDTQYF.